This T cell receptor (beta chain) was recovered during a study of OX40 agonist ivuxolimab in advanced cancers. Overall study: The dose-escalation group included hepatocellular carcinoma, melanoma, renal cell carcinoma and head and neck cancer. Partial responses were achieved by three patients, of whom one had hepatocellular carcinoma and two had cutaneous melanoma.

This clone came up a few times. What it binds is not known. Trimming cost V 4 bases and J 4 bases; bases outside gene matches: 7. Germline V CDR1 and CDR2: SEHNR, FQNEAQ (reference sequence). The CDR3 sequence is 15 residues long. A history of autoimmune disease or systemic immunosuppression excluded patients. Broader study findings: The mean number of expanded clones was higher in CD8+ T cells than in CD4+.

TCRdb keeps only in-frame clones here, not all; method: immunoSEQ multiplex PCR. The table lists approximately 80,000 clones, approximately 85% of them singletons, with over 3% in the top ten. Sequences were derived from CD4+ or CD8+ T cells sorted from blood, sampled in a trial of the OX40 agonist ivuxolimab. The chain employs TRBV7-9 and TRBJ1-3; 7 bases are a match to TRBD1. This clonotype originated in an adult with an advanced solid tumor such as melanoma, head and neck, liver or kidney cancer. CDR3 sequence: CASSSQGLRGNTIYF. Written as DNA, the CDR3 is TGTGCCAGCAGCTCACAGGGGTTGAGAGGAAACACCATATATTTT.